Listed below are T cell receptor beta chains from one sample, sequenced in a study of blood T cell repertoires in COVID-19. Profiled with immunoSEQ multiplex PCR; TCRdb holds only in-frame clones, not every one. The sample lists about 80,000 clones, roughly 80% occurring once. Sequenced input: peripheral blood. These receptors all come from a man of 80 years or more with acute or convalescent COVID-19. The CDR3 runs from the conserved cysteine through the conserved F or W. D genes are given only for firm matches. Rows may omit the clone size; those that give it use once, few, many or a size class.

d_call,j_call,clone_size,v_call,cdr3_nt,cdr3_aa
.,TRBJ1-1,.,TRBV7-2,TGTGCCAGCAGCCCCAGGGTTTCAGGGTACGGCACTGAAGCTTTCTTT,CASSPRVSGYGTEAFF
TRBD1,TRBJ1-5,.,TRBV19,TGTGCCAGTAGTATAGGGGACAGCAGCCCCAGCAATCAGCCCCAGCATTTT,CASSIGDSSPSNQPQHF
TRBD1,TRBJ1-1,.,TRBV19,TGTGCCAGTAGTATAGGGGCGGGACAGAGAAACACTGAAGCTTTCTTT,CASSIGAGQRNTEAFF
TRBD1,TRBJ1-2,.,TRBV19,TGTGCCAGTAGTATGTCCCCGACGGACAGGGACTATGGCTACACCTTC,CASSMSPTDRDYGYTF
.,TRBJ2-2,.,TRBV19,TGTGCCAGTAGTATCTCTGGGCCCCTCGCGAACACCGGGGAGCTGTTTTTT,CASSISGPLANTGELFF
TRBD1,TRBJ1-4,once,TRBV7-9,TGTGCCAGCAGCTTACAGGGGGTCTGGGGTGAAAAACTGTTTTTT,CASSLQGVWGEKLFF
.,TRBJ1-2,once,TRBV29-1,TGCAGCGTTGAAGAAGGGACTGGCGGGAGTTTTGGCTACACCTTC,CSVEEGTGGSFGYTF
.,TRBJ1-1,once,TRBV7-6,TGTGCCAGCAGCTCCCGGGTAGGGAACACTGAAGCTTTCTTT,CASSSRVGNTEAFF
.,TRBJ2-2,few,TRBV11-3,TGTGCCAGCAGCTTAGATCCCGGCGGGGAGCTGTTTTTT,CASSLDPGGELFF
.,TRBJ1-2,few,TRBV12-3/TRBV12-4,TGTGCCAGCAGCCGGGTCAACTATGGCTACACCTTC,CASSRVNYGYTF
TRBD1,TRBJ1-6,.,TRBV7-6,TGTGCCAGCAGCTTTTTGGGCCGGGACAGTAATTCACCCCTCCACTTT,CASSFLGRDSNSPLHF
.,TRBJ2-5,.,TRBV9,TGTGCCAGCAGCGCAGGGTTTTATGAGACCCAGTACTTC,CASSAGFYETQYF
.,TRBJ2-6,.,TRBV7-9,TGTGCCAGCAGCCAGCAGGGGTCTGGGGCCAACGTCCTGACTTTC,CASSQQGSGANVLTF
.,TRBJ1-5,.,TRBV6-5,TGTGCCAGCAGACCAGGGACTAATAGCAATCAGCCCCAGCATTTT,CASRPGTNSNQPQHF
.,TRBJ1-6,.,TRBV5-4,TGTGCCAGCAGCACACAGGGTTATAATTCACCCCTCCACTTT,CASSTQGYNSPLHF
TRBD1,TRBJ2-7,.,TRBV25-1,TGTGCCAGCAGTGAAGCCGGGACAGGGGGCTTCGGTGAGCAGTACTTC,CASSEAGTGGFGEQYF
.,TRBJ2-3,once,TRBV5-1,TGCGCCAGCAGCTCCGGGGGAATAGTCGGTAGAGATACGCAGTATTTT,CASSSGGIVGRDTQYF
.,TRBJ1-1,.,TRBV5-1,TGCGCCAGCAGCGGTACAGTGAACACTGAAGCTTTCTTT,CASSGTVNTEAFF
TRBD1,TRBJ1-1,.,TRBV7-8,TGTGCCAGCAGTTCCCCCCGAGGGGGCGTTGGGACTGAAGCTTTCTTT,CASSSPRGGVGTEAFF
TRBD1,TRBJ1-4,.,TRBV19,TGTGCCAGTAGTCGGGGACAGACATCTTCGCGATCTGAAAAACTGTTTTTT,CASSRGQTSSRSEKLFF
.,TRBJ1-3,.,TRBV21-1,TGTGCCAGCATCAACTCAGACAGGGGGCCGGGGGTTCTCTCTGGAAACACCATATATTTT,CASINSDRGPGVLSGNTIYF
TRBD2,TRBJ2-3,.,TRBV7-9,TGTGCCAGCAGCTCACTAGCGGGGGACCACACAGATACGCAGTATTTT,CASSSLAGDHTDTQYF
.,TRBJ1-5,once,TRBV27,TGTGCCAGCAGTTTACTAGGGGATCAGCCCCAGCATTTT,CASSLLGDQPQHF
.,TRBJ2-5,.,TRBV6-2/TRBV6-3,TGTGCCAGCAGTTACTCGAGGGAGACCCAGTACTTC,CASSYSRETQYF
TRBD1,TRBJ1-1,.,TRBV3-1/TRBV3-2,TGTGCCAGCAGACATGGGACAGATAACACTGAAGCTTTCTTT,CASRHGTDNTEAFF
TRBD1,TRBJ1-2,few,TRBV18,TGTGCCAGCTCACCCCCGGGACAGGGATTATGGAGCTATGGCTACACCTTC,CASSPPGQGLWSYGYTF
.,TRBJ2-6,.,TRBV7-9,TGTGCCGGCTCATTGTCCTCTGGGGCCAACGTCCTGACTTTC,CAGSLSSGANVLTF
TRBD1,TRBJ2-1,.,TRBV7-8,TGTGCCAGCACCGTCGACAGGGGGGGGCCAAATGAGCAGTTCTTC,CASTVDRGGPNEQFF
.,TRBJ1-2,.,TRBV6-5,TGTGCCAGCAGTTACTCCCCAACCTATTACGGCTACACCTTC,CASSYSPTYYGYTF